The 24 T cell receptor beta chains below all came from one sample that was sequenced in a study of T cell repertoires in cytomegalovirus infection. One entry per CDR3 protein results from TCRdb running MiXCR on the reads. This sample has hundreds of thousands of distinct CDR3 sequences, with around 32% found just once. Material: PBMCs. Receptor source: a human donor in good health (CMV status not recorded). Some clones in this sample may be carry-over from other donors' samples.

The V call is TRBV19, the J call TRBJ2-1, with D possibly TRBD1 on 5 matching bases. This CDR3 has 13 residues. Germline loops: CDR1 LNHDA, CDR2 SQIVND (reference sequence). Trimming took off 3 bases at V and 6 bases at J, with 9 bases between the two ends. The CDR3 DNA reads as TGTGCCAGTAGTATGGATAGGGGCAATGAGCAGTTCTTC. Translated, it gives CASSMDRGNEQFF.

This clonotype showed up just a few times. The chain recombines TRBV27 with TRBJ1-1, with D hard to call. With 5 bases removed from V and 0 bases from J, the gap between germline ends came to 10 bases. This CDR3 contains 14 residues. CDR1 and CDR2 (germline): MNHEY, SMNVEV (reference sequence). DNA for the CDR3: TGTGCCAGCAGTCCCGGGATCATGAACACTGAAGCTTTCTTT. Translated, it gives CASSPGIMNTEAFF.

A word on this clonotype: Being one base from a much bigger clone, this may be a read error. The chain has TRBV7-9 and TRBJ2-5; unclear D gene. The CDR3 has 15 amino acids. The V gene's germline CDR1 is SEHNR and CDR2 FQNEAQ (reference sequence). CDR3 coding DNA: TGTGCCAGCAGCTTAGGGTCCACGCCTCAAGAGACCGAGTACTTC. Its protein is CASSLGSTPQETEYF.

This clonotype came up a few times. The CDR3 loop is CASSSHENEKLFF. The CDR3 DNA reads as TGTGCCAGCAGTTCCCATGAGAATGAAAAACTGTTTTTT. The chain recombines TRBV12-3 or TRBV12-4 with TRBJ1-4; D is uncertain. Trimming stripped 4 bases from V and 5 bases from J, with 8 bases between. The length of the CDR3 is 13 residues.

This clonotype occurred a few times. The chain is built from TRBV20-1 and TRBJ1-6, with TRBD1 as a possible D gene (6 bases). CDR3 length: 15 amino acids. The germline V gene encodes CDR1 DFQATT and CDR2 SNEGSKA (reference sequence). Trimming removed 3 bases at V and 6 bases at J, with 15 bases between. CDR3 bases: TGCAGTGCTAGGGCGGGGGGGCGAGTTAATTCACCCCTCCACTTT. Encoded protein: CSARAGGRVNSPLHF.

This clonotype was observed many times. V usage is TRBV7-2 and J usage is TRBJ2-6; 7 bases match TRBD1. Germline values: CDR1 SGHTA, CDR2 FQGNSA. Losses at the gene ends were 5 bases for V and 3 bases for J; bases not matched to a gene: 13. The CDR3 is made up of 18 amino acids. The CDR3 loop is CASSGYRGRGFGANVLTF. CDR3 nucleotide sequence: TGTGCCAGCAGCGGTTACAGGGGACGCGGGTTTGGGGCCAACGTCCTGACTTTC.

The chain recombines TRBV25-1 with TRBJ1-1, with a weak D call TRBD1 (6 bases). Germline CDR1 MGHDK, CDR2 SYGVNS. V lost 4 bases, J lost 3 bases, and 12 bases lay in between. This CDR3 is 14 amino acids long. CDR3 loop: CASSAQGWDTEAFF. The CDR3 bases are TGTGCCAGCAGTGCACAGGGTTGGGACACTGAAGCTTTCTTT.

V usage is TRBV29-1 and J usage is TRBJ1-5; D is unresolved. V was trimmed by 4 bases and J by 3 bases, leaving 10 bases between them. CDR1 SQVTM and CDR2 ANQGSEA come from the germline V gene. This CDR3 contains 13 residues. The CDR3 nucleotides read TGCAGCGTTGGAGACGGATCCAATCAGCCCCAGCATTTT. Its protein is CSVGDGSNQPQHF.

Details on this clonotype: Germline is not matched at one junction end, which may reflect a read error. The chain carries TRBV7-8 and TRBJ1-6; 7 bases are a match to TRBD1. Germline CDR1 SGHVS, CDR2 FQNEAQ. This CDR3 spans 19 amino acids. This CDR3 reads CASSLTRRGKGASNSPLHF. The CDR3 DNA reads TGTGCCAGCAGCTTAACCCGCAGGGGGAAAGGGGCGAGTAATTCCCCCCTCCACTTT.

This clonotype showed up just a few times. V and J are TRBV5-4 and TRBJ1-5, with D unclear. Germline CDR1 SGHNT, CDR2 YYREEE (reference sequence). This CDR3 has 14 residues. Trimming took off 0 bases at V and 4 bases at J, with 8 bases between the two ends. The CDR3 coding sequence is TGTGCCAGCAGCTTGGAGTGGCCGAATCAGCCCCAGCATTTT. Residues: CASSLEWPNQPQHF.

The gene calls are TRBV6-8 and TRBJ1-1; D perhaps matches TRBD1 (6 bases). This CDR3 spans 16 amino acids. The V end lost 1 base, the J end lost 2 bases, and 14 bases lay between the germline ends. Per germline, CDR1 MNHGY and CDR2 SAAAGT. The DNA for the CDR3 is TGTGCCAGCAGTTACTACCCAGGGGTGGACAACACTGAAGCTTTCTTT. This translates into CASSYYPGVDNTEAFF.

This clonotype was detected only once. The V and J genes are TRBV19 and TRBJ1-1; unclear D gene. Germline values: CDR1 LNHDA, CDR2 SQIVND (reference sequence). Trimming cost V 3 bases and J 3 bases, with 11 bases left between them. There are 14 residues in the CDR3. The CDR3: CASSIAQADTEAFF. The DNA of the CDR3 is TGTGCCAGTAGTATCGCACAAGCCGACACTGAAGCTTTCTTT.

Comment on this clonotype: Being one base from a much bigger clone, this may be a read error. J is TRBJ2-3 and V is TRBV7-2, with 7 bases identical to TRBD2. CDR1 is SGHTA, CDR2 FQGNSA, per germline. This CDR3 spans 14 amino acids. The CDR3 is CASRPSGNTDKQYF. The CDR3, as DNA: TGTGCCAGCAGGCCTAGCGGCAACACAGATAAGCAGTATTTT.

V gene TRBV5-6 combines with J gene TRBJ1-4; 7 bases map to TRBD1. Trimming at V came to 0 bases and at J to 1 base, leaving 3 bases not matched to a gene. The germline gives CDR1 SGHDT, CDR2 YYEEEE. The CDR3 is made up of 16 amino acids. The CDR3 DNA reads TGTGCCAGCAGCTTGGGGCGGACAGGAACTAATGAAAAACTGTTTTTT. Protein sequence: CASSLGRTGTNEKLFF.

This clonotype has ten or more counts. The gene calls are TRBV7-2 and TRBJ2-5; D may be TRBD1 (7 bases). V shed 8 bases and J shed 4 bases, with 17 bases lying between them. CDR1 and CDR2 from the germline V gene are SGHTA and FQGNSA. The CDR3 extends over 14 amino acids. This chain's CDR3 is CASGAGGLGETQYF. The DNA of the CDR3 is TGTGCCAGCGGCGCAGGGGGGCTCGGAGAGACCCAGTACTTC.

About this clonotype: A much larger clone differs from this one at a single base, so this may be a read error. The chain has TRBV7-8 and TRBJ2-2; TRBD1 or TRBD2 may be the D gene (5 bases each). The CDR3 length is 14 residues. Germline V CDR1 and CDR2: SGHVS, FQNEAQ. The CDR3 here is CASSLVGTYGELSF. The CDR3 nucleotides are TGTGCCAGCAGCTTAGTGGGGACGTACGGGGAGCTGTCTTTT.

This clonotype was picked up a small number of times. The genes are TRBV27 and TRBJ1-1, with 9 bases lining up with TRBD1. The CDR3 consists of 15 residues. The ends lost 3 bases at V and 4 bases at J; junction bases unmatched: 6. Per the germline V gene, CDR1 is MNHEY and CDR2 is SMNVEV (reference sequence). CDR3 DNA sequence: TGTGCCAGCAGTTTTGAGACAGGGGGTGTCACTGAAGCTTTCTTT. Protein sequence: CASSFETGGVTEAFF.

This clonotype was detected many times. The chain joins TRBV6-6 to TRBJ1-2; TRBD1 matches 12 bases. This CDR3 has 16 amino acids. V was pared by 1 base and J by 8 bases, with 8 bases of the junction left unmatched. CDR1 is MNHNY, CDR2 SVGAGI, per germline (reference sequence). CDR3 protein: CASSYYPGQGAGGYTF. DNA for the CDR3: TGTGCCAGCAGTTACTATCCGGGACAGGGGGCCGGAGGCTACACCTTC.

The chain recombines TRBV15 with TRBJ1-1, with D maybe TRBD1 (5 bases). V gave up 8 bases and J gave up 3 bases, with 10 bases separating them. CDR3 size: 12 residues. Germline V gives CDR1 LNHNV, CDR2 YYDKDF (reference sequence). The CDR3 is CATAGGDTEAFF. The CDR3 DNA reads TGTGCCACCGCCGGGGGGGACACTGAAGCTTTCTTT.

This clonotype occurred a few times. V and J are TRBV7-6 and TRBJ1-4; D is ambiguous. This CDR3 contains 14 residues. From germline, CDR1 is SGHVS and CDR2 FNYEAQ. The V end was cut by 2 bases, the J end by 8 bases, with 12 bases between. CDR3 protein: CASSLRSDREKLFF. The DNA of the CDR3 is TGTGCCAGCAGCTTACGAAGCGATAGGGAAAAACTGTTTTTT.

This sequence joins TRBV28 and TRBJ1-5, with TRBD1 as a possible D gene (5 bases). Germline-derived CDR1 and CDR2 are MDHEN and SYDVKM. This CDR3 comprises 14 residues. V lost 5 bases and J 3 bases, leaving 11 bases between the germline ends. The CDR3 bases are TGTGCCAGCAGTCATGACAGCCTCAATCAGCCCCAGCATTTT. The encoded protein is CASSHDSLNQPQHF.

This chain joins TRBV7-2 and TRBJ2-7; 11 bases fit TRBD1. This CDR3 spans 16 amino acids. V trimming: 4 bases; J trimming: 12 bases; junction bases outside the gene matches: 17. Germline V gene sequence: CDR1 SGHTA, CDR2 FQGNSA. This chain's CDR3 is CASSSAGTGGRYDTYF. CDR3 in DNA: TGTGCCAGCAGCTCCGCCGGGACAGGGGGAAGGTACGATACGTACTTC.

This clonotype was seen repeatedly, ten times or more. The CDR3 sequence: CASSLGSQGPEKLFF. CDR3 sequence (DNA): TGTGCCAGCAGCTTAGGGTCGCAGGGGCCTGAAAAACTGTTTTTT. The rearrangement joins TRBV7-2 to TRBJ1-4, with a possible D match to TRBD1 (6 bases). V lost 1 base, J lost 7 bases, and 13 bases lay in between. CDR3 length equals 15 residues. Germline CDR1 is SGHTA and CDR2 is FQGNSA.

The sample holds a few counts of this clonotype. CDR3 protein: CASSPTSGGSTDTQYF. CDR3 DNA: TGTGCCAGTAGCCCGACTAGCGGGGGAAGCACAGATACGCAGTATTTT. The chain recombines TRBV19 with TRBJ2-3, with TRBD2 matching over 12 bases. The CDR3 contains 16 residues. Germline-derived CDR1 and CDR2 are LNHDA and SQIVND (reference sequence). The junction had 4 bases not matched to a gene; V was cut back by 6 bases and J by 0 bases.